This entry describes one TCR beta chain. Its specificity is unknown. The data belong to a study of cytomegalovirus exposure and HLA in healthy donors. Whole-study results and caveats: In an earlier analysis, about 87% or about 30%: the productive usage of most TCR beta V segments. A link between a missense DCLRE1C variant and TCR beta V- and J-gene trimming emerged from a later analysis. Common viral pathogens seemed to be connected with several of the most significant clusters, according to a later analysis. Investigators reported around 150 TCR beta chains as tied to cytomegalovirus.

V lost 7 bases, J lost 6 bases, and 10 bases stayed unmatched. This CDR3 has 14 amino acids. Germline CDR1 reads MGHRA; CDR2 reads YSYEKL. Use of 60 Vbeta and 13 Jbeta primers characterized the PCR. Generated by immunoSEQ multiplex PCR, the TCRdb table keeps only in-frame clones and is missing some. The repertoire consists of about 170,000 clones, with roughly 87% occurring once and the leading ten covering approximately 1.5%. The chain combines TRBV4-1 with TRBJ2-7, with 9 bases lining up with TRBD1. The sequence was collected from a girl between 10 and 17 years old in good health and CMV-seropositive. Sequencing used PBMCs. CDR3 DNA sequence: TGCGCCAGCACCGGAGGGACAGGGATTCGCGAGCAGTACTTC. Its protein is CASTGGTGIREQYF.